The 18 T cell receptor beta chains below were found in one sample sequenced in a study of blood T cell repertoires in COVID-19. Here immunoSEQ multiplex PCR was the method, and the copy in TCRdb shows in-frame clones only, minus some. The sample consists of a few hundred thousand clones, 65% to 90% of them appearing once. The source material was peripheral blood. Receptors were obtained from a man aged 45-65 years with active or convalescent COVID-19.

The CDR3 region has the DNA TGTGCCAGCAGGCACCCGGGACAGGCCATCCATGAGCAGTTCTTC. Amino acids: CASRHPGQAIHEQFF. The chain couples TRBV3-1 (or the pseudogene TRBV3-2) to TRBJ2-1; 8 bases fit TRBD1. This CDR3 region has 15 residues. Germline V gene data show CDR1 as LGHDT and CDR2 as YNNKEL (reference sequence). After removal of 6 bases from V and 8 bases from J, the junction contained 12 bases not matched to a gene.

This chain links TRBV9 with TRBJ2-2; 8 bases agree with TRBD2. The CDR3 is 19 amino acids. The trim removed 0 bases at V and 2 bases at J, leaving 12 bases unmatched. Germline V CDR1 and CDR2: SGDLS, YYNGEE. The CDR3 loop is CASSVEGSGIPDNTGELFF. The CDR3 bases are TGTGCCAGCAGCGTAGAGGGTAGCGGGATTCCAGACAACACCGGGGAGCTGTTTTTT.

The rearrangement links TRBV27 to TRBJ1-4; D remains ambiguous. The CDR3 runs 13 residues. CDR1 MNHEY and CDR2 SMNVEV come from the germline V gene (reference sequence). V lost 2 bases and J 7 bases, leaving 8 bases between the germline ends. CDR3 sequence (DNA): TGTGCCAGCAGTTTAGCTCTAGGTGAAAAACTGTTTTTT. It yields the protein CASSLALGEKLFF.

The chain couples TRBV6-1 to TRBJ2-7, with 8 bases aligning to TRBD2. V was pared by 3 bases and J by 0 bases, with 7 bases of the junction left unmatched. CDR1 MNHNS and CDR2 SASEGT come from the germline V gene. CDR3 length: 16 residues. CDR3 sequence reads: CASSDQAGGRSYEQYV. For the CDR3, the DNA is TGTGCCAGCAGTGACCAGGCGGGGGGCCGCTCCTACGAGCAGTACGTC.

This clone was seen a few times. V and J are TRBV24-1 and TRBJ1-2, with 7 nucleotides matching TRBD1. CDR1 and CDR2 (germline): KGHDR, SFDVKD. J lost 8 bases, V lost 4 bases, and 9 bases had no gene match. The CDR3 sequence is 14 residues long. The DNA for the CDR3 is TGTGCCACCAGTGACTATTCACAGGGGTGGGGCTACACCTTC. Translation: CATSDYSQGWGYTF.

The table lists this clone with a few counts. This chain uses TRBV10-1 with TRBJ1-5; possible D gene TRBD1, 6 bases. With 0 bases removed from V and 3 bases from J, the gap between germline ends came to 24 bases. Germline V gene sequence: CDR1 WNHNN, CDR2 SYGVQD (reference sequence). The CDR3 is 20 amino acids. The CDR3 region is CASSESPDSRGVYVNQPQHF. CDR3 bases: TGCGCCAGCAGTGAGTCCCCGGACAGTCGAGGGGTTTATGTCAATCAGCCCCAGCATTTT.

The chain recombines TRBV15 with TRBJ1-4; 11 bases map to TRBD1. CDR1 and CDR2 from the germline V gene are LNHNV and YYDKDF (reference sequence). Trimming cost V 1 base and J 9 bases; bases outside gene matches: 7. The CDR3 runs 16 residues. In DNA, the CDR3 is TGTGCCACCAGCAGAGGAGGACAGGGGGCGGCTAAAAAACTGTTTTTT. Translated, it gives CATSRGGQGAAKKLFF.

In regard to this clone: At the DNA level, this CDR3 is encoded by other sequences in the same sample as well. J is TRBJ1-2 and V is TRBV2, with 7 nucleotides matching TRBD1. Germline V gene lookup returns CDR1 SNHLY and CDR2 FYNNEI. The CDR3 is 14 residues long. The V and J ends lost 4 bases and 1 base, in that order; junction bases with no gene match: 3. This CDR3 reads CASSGGTDNYGYTF. The CDR3 bases are TGTGCCAGCAGTGGTGGGACAGATAACTATGGCTACACCTTC.

The J gene is TRBJ1-2, the V gene TRBV6-5; 11 positions agree with TRBD1. Trimming took 6 bases from V and 6 from J; bases not matched to a gene: 6. The CDR3 is made up of 14 amino acids. Germline V CDR1 and CDR2: MNHEY, SVGAGI. The CDR3 here is CASRWTGGDDGYTF. The CDR3 nucleotides read TGTGCCAGCAGGTGGACAGGGGGCGATGATGGCTACACCTTC.

The rearrangement uses TRBV29-1 and TRBJ1-6; weak D call: TRBD1 (5 bases). V was cut by 3 bases and J by 9 bases, with 18 bases left in between. CDR1 and CDR2 from the germline V gene are SQVTM and ANQGSEA. There are 15 residues in the CDR3. The CDR3, as DNA: TGCAGCGTTGATGATGGGGGGAAAAAAAGTTCACCCCTCCACTTT. Its protein is CSVDDGGKKSSPLHF. The whole variable domain, filled in from reference TRBV29-1 and TRBJ1-6, reads SAVISQKPSRDICQRGTSLTIQCQVDSQVTMMFWYRQQPGQSLTLIATANQGSEATYESGFVIDKFPISRPNLTFSTLTVSNMSPEDSSIYLCSVDDGGKKSSPLHFGNGTRLTVT.

This sequence joins TRBV7-2 and TRBJ2-3; TRBD2 matches at 11 bases. The CDR3 is made up of 18 amino acids. Germline V CDR1 and CDR2: SGHTA, FQGNSA. Germline trimming cut 6 bases from V and 0 bases from J; bases unmatched to any gene: 11. Here the CDR3 reads CASRSGLAGLSSTDTQYF. The DNA for the CDR3 is TGTGCCAGCAGATCAGGACTAGCGGGCCTGTCTAGCACAGATACGCAGTATTTT.

The chain has TRBV9 and TRBJ2-3; 9 bases are shared with TRBD2. This CDR3 has 16 residues. The ends lost 4 bases at V and 6 bases at J; junction bases unmatched: 12. CDR1 SGDLS and CDR2 YYNGEE come from the germline V gene. DNA of the CDR3: TGTGCCAGCAGCCCCCGACTAGCGGCACCCCGGGATACGCAGTATTTT. This gives the protein CASSPRLAAPRDTQYF.

The rearrangement uses TRBV6-2 or TRBV6-3 and TRBJ1-5; 9 nucleotides agree with TRBD1. Trimming at V came to 6 bases and at J to 1 base, leaving 10 bases not matched to a gene. This CDR3 comprises 17 residues. Germline lookup yields CDR1 MNHEY and CDR2 SVGEGT. The CDR3 nucleotides are TGTGCCAGCAGCCCTCCGGGACAGGGAACCAGCAATCAGCCCCAGCATTTT. Encoded protein: CASSPPGQGTSNQPQHF.

V and J are TRBV2 and TRBJ1-4; TRBD1 might be the D (5 bases). V was pared by 8 bases and J by 5 bases, with 6 bases between. Germline values: CDR1 SNHLY, CDR2 FYNNEI. The CDR3 has 11 residues. The CDR3 here is CASGANEKLFF. As DNA, the CDR3 is TGTGCCAGCGGGGCAAATGAAAAACTGTTTTTT.

Points on this clone: This sample also contains other DNA sequences that code for the same CDR3. The chain employs TRBV5-1 and TRBJ1-1; TRBD1 matches at 9 bases. The CDR3 length is 14 residues. The V segment lost 0 bases and the J segment 5 bases; nucleotides outside the gene matches: 2. Germline CDR1 and CDR2: SGHRS and YFSETQ. CDR3: CASSLVGQGTEAFF. DNA for the CDR3: TGCGCCAGCAGCTTGGTGGGACAGGGAACTGAAGCTTTCTTT.

The chain has TRBV7-9 and TRBJ2-7, with D uncertain. Germline V gene data show CDR1 as SEHNR and CDR2 as FQNEAQ (reference sequence). The CDR3 has 11 residues. V was shortened by 1 base and J by 7 bases, with 5 bases between the two germline ends. The CDR3 spells CASSLGREQYF. The CDR3 nucleotides read TGTGCCAGCAGCTTAGGGAGAGAGCAGTACTTC.

The chain is built from TRBV6-1 and TRBJ1-6; possible D gene TRBD1, 6 bases. Between the trimmed V and J ends, which lost 2 bases and 4 bases, there was a span of 9 bases. The CDR3 has 15 amino acids. Germline V gene sequence: CDR1 MNHNS, CDR2 SASEGT. The chain's CDR3 is CASSEYGQYNSPLHF. The CDR3 DNA follows: TGTGCCAGCAGTGAATACGGACAGTATAATTCACCCCTCCACTTT.

The chain recombines TRBV5-1 with TRBJ2-5; tentative D call: TRBD1 (5 bases). Trimming took 4 bases from V and 1 from J, leaving 14 bases between them. In germline, CDR1 is SGHRS, CDR2 YFSETQ. This CDR3 spans 15 amino acids. This CDR3 reads CASSPTTGLQETQYF. The CDR3 DNA is TGCGCCAGCAGCCCTACAACAGGCCTCCAAGAGACCCAGTACTTC. The full variable domain, in which reference TRBV5-1 and TRBJ2-5 provide the parts outside the CDR3, is KAGVTQTPRYLIKTRGQQVTLSCSPISGHRSVSWYQQTPGQGLQFLFEYFSETQRNKGNFPGRFSGRQFSNSRSEMNVSTLELGDSALYLCASSPTTGLQETQYFGPGTRLLVL.